This entry is about one T cell receptor beta chain. What it binds is unknown. This entry belongs to a study of Ad26.COV2.S vaccination and SARS-CoV-2 variants. About the research overall: Trial arm assignment for the donor was COV1001 Ad26.COV2.S.

The sample's treatment: 15 to 20 received Ad26.COV2.S at low or high dose, single or two shots; about five received placebo; per-sample allocation not given. Specimens were obtained on day 63 following the first vaccine or placebo injection. Data came from immunoSEQ multiplex PCR; TCRdb stores just in-frame clones and leaves some out. Here the sample spans roughly 460,000 clones, 89% being singletons. The ends lost 6 bases at V and 7 bases at J; junction bases unmatched: 10. Germline CDR1 SGHTA, CDR2 FQGTGA. The CDR3 has 15 residues. The study, taken as a whole, reports: Spike-specific CD8+ and CD4+ T cell responses reportedly showed substantial breadth after vaccination.

Sequences were derived from peripheral blood, sampled in a trial of Ad26.COV2.S vaccine versus placebo. The receptor comes from a person between 18 and 60 years old who received the Ad26.COV2.S COVID-19 vaccine or a placebo. The chain joins TRBV7-3 to TRBJ2-1, with TRBD2 matching 9 bases. The CDR3 DNA reads as TGTGCCAGCAGGGCCGCGGGGGGGCCTTATAATGAGCAGTTCTTC. This sequence encodes CASRAAGGPYNEQFF.